This T cell receptor beta chain appears in the sequencing data of a study of blood T cells in healthy people across ages. Primed by a sample-barcoded 5' primer and a J-beta primer mix, a second PCR proceeded for about 6 to 12 cycles. MiXCR, run by TCRdb on the 5' RACE reads, gives a single entry per CDR3 protein. The repertoire holds roughly 800,000 distinct CDR3 sequences, with less than 70% as singletons. Per germline, CDR1 SGHRS and CDR2 YFSETQ. V shed 0 bases, J shed 0 bases, and the junction held 5 bases outside the gene matches. The CDR3 has 17 residues. The chain joins TRBV5-1 to TRBJ2-7; 11 bases line up with TRBD2. The sequencing sample was made of blood. The source of this sequence is a man older than 75 in good health. The CDR3 is CASSLVLAGANSYEQYF. The CDR3 DNA reads as TGCGCCAGCAGCTTGGTACTAGCGGGGGCGAACTCCTACGAGCAGTACTTC.